This T cell receptor beta chain is drawn from a study of metastatic and nonmetastatic thyroid tumors. Study-level background: Repertoires of blood and of tissue (tumor or nodule) from malignant and benign thyroid patients were compared.

The study, taken as a whole, reports: The study reportedly found significantly higher TCR beta diversity in malignant thyroid tumors than benign nodules, in blood and tumor.

Points on this clone: Antigen unknown. The sample holds other DNA sequences that translate to the same CDR3.

Each patient went into thyroid surgery without having received any treatment. Per the original methods: Using the CDR3 differences seen across clinicopathological groups, the authors built a distant-metastasis classifier for papillary thyroid cancer, which was meant to discriminate distant-metastatic patients. TCRdb re-analyzed the PCR reads through MiXCR. The V and J calls come from TCRdb's annotation, not from the publication. Of 50,000 to 65,000 clones listed, around a sixth are singletons. V was trimmed by 5 bases and J by 13 bases, leaving 18 bases between them. Germline V gene lookup returns CDR1 MDHEN and CDR2 SYDVKM. The CDR3 covers 12 residues.

V usage is TRBV28 and J usage is TRBJ2-7; no clear D. The sample comprised blood. The clonotype originates from a female donor with papillary thyroid cancer or a benign thyroid nodule (not recorded which). Some clones in this sample may be carry-over from other donors' samples. CDR3 coding DNA: TGTGCCAGCAGTCAAACCTATCGGTCGCAATACTTC. It specifies CASSQTYRSQYF.